The TCR beta chain described here comes from a study of T cell responses to AZD1222 COVID-19 vaccine. In the case of this clone: Its cognate antigen is unknown.

V was cut by 0 bases and J by 1 base, with 11 bases left in between. The CDR3 runs 15 residues. Germline CDR1 and CDR2: SGHRS and YFSETQ. Findings and limits, study-wide: The number of AZD1222 recipients seropositive at baseline was only 6 or 7. Spike as a whole was targeted by vaccine-associated CD4 TCRs, dominant at 160-218 and 743-854.

TCRdb's table, derived via immunoSEQ multiplex PCR, lists solely in-frame clones and lacks some. This sample carries over 50,000 clones, roughly four fifths of them seen once, and the ten largest clones take about 27%. Combined were second doses at about 4 or about 12 weeks. This specimen consisted of peripheral blood, obtained 28 days after the second AZD1222 dose. This sequence joins TRBV5-1 and TRBJ2-7; D perhaps matches TRBD2 (5 bases). The sequence came from an adult who received the AZD1222 COVID-19 vaccine. CDR3 loop: CASSLEPTGSYEQYF. The CDR3 nucleotides are TGCGCCAGCAGCTTGGAACCCACGGGATCCTACGAGCAGTACTTC.